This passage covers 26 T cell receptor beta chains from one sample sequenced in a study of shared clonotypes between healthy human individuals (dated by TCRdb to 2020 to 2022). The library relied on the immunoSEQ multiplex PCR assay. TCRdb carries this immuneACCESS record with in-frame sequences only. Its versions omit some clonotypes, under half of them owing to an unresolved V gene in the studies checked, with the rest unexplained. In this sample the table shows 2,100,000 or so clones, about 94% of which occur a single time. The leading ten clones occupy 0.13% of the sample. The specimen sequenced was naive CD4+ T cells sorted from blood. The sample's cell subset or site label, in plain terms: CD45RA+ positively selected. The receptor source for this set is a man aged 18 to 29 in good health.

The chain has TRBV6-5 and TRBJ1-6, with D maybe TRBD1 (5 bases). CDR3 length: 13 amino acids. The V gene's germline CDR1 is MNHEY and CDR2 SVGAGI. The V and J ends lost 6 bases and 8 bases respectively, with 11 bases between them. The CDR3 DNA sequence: TGTGCCAGCAGGGGCCCGGGACATTCACCCCTCCACTTT. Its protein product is CASRGPGHSPLHF.

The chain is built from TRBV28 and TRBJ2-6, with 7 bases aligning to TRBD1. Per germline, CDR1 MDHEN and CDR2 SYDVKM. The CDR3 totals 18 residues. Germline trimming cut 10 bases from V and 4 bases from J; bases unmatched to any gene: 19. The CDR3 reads CANLPGQSNPGGANVLTF. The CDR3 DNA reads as TGTGCCAACCTACCGGGACAGTCCAATCCGGGCGGGGCCAACGTCCTGACTTTC.

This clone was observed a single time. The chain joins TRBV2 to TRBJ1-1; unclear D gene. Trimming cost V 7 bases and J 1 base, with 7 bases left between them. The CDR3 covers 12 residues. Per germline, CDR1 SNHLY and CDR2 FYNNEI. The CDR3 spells CASKDPNTEAFF. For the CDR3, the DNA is TGTGCCAGCAAAGATCCGAACACTGAAGCTTTCTTT.

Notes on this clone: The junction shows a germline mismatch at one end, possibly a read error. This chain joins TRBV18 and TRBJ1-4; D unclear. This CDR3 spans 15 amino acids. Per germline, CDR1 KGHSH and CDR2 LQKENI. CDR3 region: CASSPGVQVDEKLFF. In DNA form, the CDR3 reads TGTGCCAGCTCACCAGGGGTCCAGGTCGACGAAAAGCTGTTTTTT.

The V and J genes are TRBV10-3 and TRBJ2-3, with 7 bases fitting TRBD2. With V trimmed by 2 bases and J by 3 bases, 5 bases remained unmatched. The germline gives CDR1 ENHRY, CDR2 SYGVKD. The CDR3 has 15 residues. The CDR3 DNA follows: TGTGCCATCAGTGAGGGGGACGGGAGGACAGATACGCAGTATTTT. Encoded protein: CAISEGDGRTDTQYF.

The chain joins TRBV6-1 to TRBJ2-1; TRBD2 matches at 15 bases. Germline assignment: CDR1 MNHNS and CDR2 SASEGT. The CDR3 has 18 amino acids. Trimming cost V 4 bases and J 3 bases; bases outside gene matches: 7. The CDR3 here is CASSGGTSGGLLYNEQFF. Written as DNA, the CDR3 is TGTGCCAGCAGTGGCGGGACTAGCGGGGGGTTACTCTACAATGAGCAGTTCTTC.

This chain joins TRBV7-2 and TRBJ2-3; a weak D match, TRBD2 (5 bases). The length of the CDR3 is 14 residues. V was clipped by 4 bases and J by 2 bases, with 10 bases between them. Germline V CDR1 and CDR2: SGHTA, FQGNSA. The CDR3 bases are TGTGCCAGCAGCTCTGGGCTAGCCACAGATACGCAGTATTTT. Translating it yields CASSSGLATDTQYF.

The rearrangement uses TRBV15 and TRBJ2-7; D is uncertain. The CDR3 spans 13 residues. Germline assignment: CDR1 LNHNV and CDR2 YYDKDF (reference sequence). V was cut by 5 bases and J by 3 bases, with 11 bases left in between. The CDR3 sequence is CATSQKDGYEQYF. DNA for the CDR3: TGTGCCACCAGCCAGAAGGATGGCTACGAGCAGTACTTC.

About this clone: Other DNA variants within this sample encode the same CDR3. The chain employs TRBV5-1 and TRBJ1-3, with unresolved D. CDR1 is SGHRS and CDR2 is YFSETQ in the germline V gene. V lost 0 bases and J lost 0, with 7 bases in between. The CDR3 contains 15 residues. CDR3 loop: CASSLGQNSGNTIYF. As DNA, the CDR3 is TGCGCCAGCAGCTTGGGACAAAACTCTGGAAACACCATATATTTT.

CDR3 DNA: TGCGCCAGCAGCTTCAGACTAGCGGCCGACTACGAGCAGTACTTC. It codes for CASSFRLAADYEQYF. The rearrangement joins TRBV5-1 to TRBJ2-7; 9 bases align to TRBD2. With 2 bases clipped from V and 3 bases from J, the junction kept 6 bases outside the gene matches. This CDR3 has 15 residues. The germline CDR1 and CDR2 sequences are SGHRS and YFSETQ.

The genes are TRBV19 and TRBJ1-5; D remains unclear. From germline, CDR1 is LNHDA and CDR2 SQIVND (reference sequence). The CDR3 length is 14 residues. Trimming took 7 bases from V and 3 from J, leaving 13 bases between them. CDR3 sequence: CASIWSQINQPQHF. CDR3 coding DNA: TGTGCCAGTATATGGTCACAGATCAATCAGCCCCAGCATTTT.

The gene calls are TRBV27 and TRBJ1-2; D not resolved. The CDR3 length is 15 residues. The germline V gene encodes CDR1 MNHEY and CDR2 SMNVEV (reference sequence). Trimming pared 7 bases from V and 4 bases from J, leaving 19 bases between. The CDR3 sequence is CASTNLGSGGYGYTF. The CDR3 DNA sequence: TGTGCCAGCACCAATTTAGGGTCCGGAGGCTATGGCTACACCTTC.

CDR3 sequence: CASSYSTLADTQYF. The CDR3 bases are TGTGCCAGCAGTTACTCTACCCTGGCAGATACGCAGTATTTT. This chain joins TRBV6-5 and TRBJ2-3; D remains unclear. Germline V gene data show CDR1 as MNHEY and CDR2 as SVGAGI. Trimming pared 0 bases from V and 4 bases from J, leaving 8 bases between. This CDR3 comprises 14 residues.

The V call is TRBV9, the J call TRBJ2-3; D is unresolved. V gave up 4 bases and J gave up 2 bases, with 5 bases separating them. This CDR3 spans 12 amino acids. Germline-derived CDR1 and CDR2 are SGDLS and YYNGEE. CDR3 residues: CASSPNTDTQYF. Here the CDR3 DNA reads TGTGCCAGCAGCCCGAACACAGATACGCAGTATTTT. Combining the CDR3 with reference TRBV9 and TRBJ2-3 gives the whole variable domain DSGVTQTPKHLITATGQRVTLRCSPRSGDLSVYWYQQSLDQGLQFLIQYYNGEERAKGNILERFSAQQFPDLHSELNLSSLELGDSALYFCASSPNTDTQYFGPGTRLTVL.

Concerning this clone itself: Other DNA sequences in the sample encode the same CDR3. As DNA, the CDR3 is TGTGCCAGCAGCGTAGGTCAGGGTAGCTACAATGAGCAGTTCTTC. Protein sequence: CASSVGQGSYNEQFF. The chain has TRBV9 and TRBJ2-1, with a tentative D call TRBD1 (5 bases). V lost 0 bases and J 3 bases, leaving 10 bases between the germline ends. The CDR3 has 15 residues. Germline-derived CDR1 and CDR2 are SGDLS and YYNGEE.

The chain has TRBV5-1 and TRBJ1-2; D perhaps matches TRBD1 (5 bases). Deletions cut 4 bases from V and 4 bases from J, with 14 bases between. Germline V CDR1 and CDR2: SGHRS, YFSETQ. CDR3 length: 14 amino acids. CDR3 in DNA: TGCGCCAGCAGCCAGACGACAGTTCTCTATGGCTACACCTTC. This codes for CASSQTTVLYGYTF.

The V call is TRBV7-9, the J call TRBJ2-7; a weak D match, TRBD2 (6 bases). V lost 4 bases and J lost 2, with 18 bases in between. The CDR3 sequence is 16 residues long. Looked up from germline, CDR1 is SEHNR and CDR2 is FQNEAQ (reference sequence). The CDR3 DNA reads TGTGCCAGCAGCTCCCAGCGAGCGGGCTTTACCTACGAGCAGTACTTC. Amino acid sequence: CASSSQRAGFTYEQYF. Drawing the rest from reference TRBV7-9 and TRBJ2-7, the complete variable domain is DTGVSQNPRHKITKRGQNVTFRCDPISEHNRLYWYRQTLGQGPEFLTYFQNEAQLEKSRLLSDRFSAERPKGSFSTLEIQRTEQGDSAMYLCASSSQRAGFTYEQYFGPGTRLTVT.

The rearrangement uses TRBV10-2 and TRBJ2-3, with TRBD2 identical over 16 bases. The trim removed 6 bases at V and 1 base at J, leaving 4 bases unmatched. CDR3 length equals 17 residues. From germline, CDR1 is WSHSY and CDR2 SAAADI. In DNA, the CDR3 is TGCGCCAGCAGAGGGACTAGCGGGGGGGCACGCACAGATACGCAGTATTTT. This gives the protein CASRGTSGGARTDTQYF.

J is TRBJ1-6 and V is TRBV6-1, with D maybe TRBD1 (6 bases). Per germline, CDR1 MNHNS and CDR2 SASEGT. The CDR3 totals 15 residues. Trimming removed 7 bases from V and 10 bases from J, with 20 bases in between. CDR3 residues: CASITLSGVNSPLHF. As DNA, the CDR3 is TGTGCCAGCATAACCCTGTCAGGGGTTAACTCACCCCTCCACTTT.

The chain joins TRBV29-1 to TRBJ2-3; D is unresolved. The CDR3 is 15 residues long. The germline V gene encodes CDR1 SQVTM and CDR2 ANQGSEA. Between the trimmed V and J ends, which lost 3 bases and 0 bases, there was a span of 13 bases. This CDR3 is CSVDGLESSTDTQYF. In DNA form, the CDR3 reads TGCAGCGTTGACGGGCTAGAATCAAGCACAGATACGCAGTATTTT.

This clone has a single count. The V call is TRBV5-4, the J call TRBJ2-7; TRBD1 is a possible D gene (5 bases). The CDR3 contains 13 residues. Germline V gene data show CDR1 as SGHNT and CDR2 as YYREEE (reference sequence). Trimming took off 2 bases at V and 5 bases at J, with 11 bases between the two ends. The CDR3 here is CASSFAGSNEQYF. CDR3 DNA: TGTGCCAGCAGCTTTGCAGGGTCCAACGAGCAGTACTTC.

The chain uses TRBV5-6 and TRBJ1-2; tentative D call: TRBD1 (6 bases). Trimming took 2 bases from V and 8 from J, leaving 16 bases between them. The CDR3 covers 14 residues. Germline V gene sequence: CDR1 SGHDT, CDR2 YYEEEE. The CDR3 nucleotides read TGTGCCAGCAGCTTTTCGGGGGCAGGAGGAGGCTACACCTTC. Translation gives CASSFSGAGGGYTF.

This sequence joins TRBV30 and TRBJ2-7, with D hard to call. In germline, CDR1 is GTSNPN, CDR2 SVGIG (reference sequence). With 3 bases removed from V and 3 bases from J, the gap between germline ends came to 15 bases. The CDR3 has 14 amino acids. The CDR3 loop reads CAWRRVKGNYEQYF. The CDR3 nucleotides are TGTGCCTGGAGACGGGTGAAGGGCAACTACGAGCAGTACTTC.

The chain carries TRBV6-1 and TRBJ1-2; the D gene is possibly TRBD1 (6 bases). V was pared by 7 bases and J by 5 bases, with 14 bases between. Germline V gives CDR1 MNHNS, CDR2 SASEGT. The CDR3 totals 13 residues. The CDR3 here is CASKSAGAYGYTF. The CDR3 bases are TGTGCCAGCAAATCGGCAGGGGCGTATGGCTACACCTTC.

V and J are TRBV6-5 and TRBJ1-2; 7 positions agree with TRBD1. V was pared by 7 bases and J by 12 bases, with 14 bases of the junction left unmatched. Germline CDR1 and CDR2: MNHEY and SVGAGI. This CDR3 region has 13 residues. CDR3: CASKRQGDGIDTF. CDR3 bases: TGTGCCAGCAAAAGACAGGGAGACGGCATAGACACCTTC.

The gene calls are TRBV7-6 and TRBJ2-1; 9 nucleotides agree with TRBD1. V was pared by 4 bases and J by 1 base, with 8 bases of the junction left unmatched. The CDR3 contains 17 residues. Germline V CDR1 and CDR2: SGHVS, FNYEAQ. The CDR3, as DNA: TGTGCCAGCAGCTCGGGACAGGGCTCTGGATCCTACAATGAGCAGTTCTTC. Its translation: CASSSGQGSGSYNEQFF.